A selection of T cell receptor beta chains follows, all from one sample in a study of T cell responses to AZD1222 COVID-19 vaccine. Libraries were prepared by immunoSEQ multiplex PCR; TCRdb keeps only in-frame clonotypes and omits some of them. Found here are roughly 130,000 clones, over 90% of them singletons; the top ten hold approximately 7%. The starting material was peripheral blood, obtained on day 0 of AZD1222 vaccination. The receptors originated from an adult in good health. The CDR3 runs from the conserved cysteine through the conserved F or W. A D gene is named only where the DNA matches it firmly. Rows give clone size only sometimes, using once, few, many, or a class for an expanded clone.

j_gene	abundance	v_gene	d_gene	CDR3aa	CDR3nt
TRBJ1-4	.	TRBV6-5	TRBD1	CASRRYRGTNEKLFF	TGTGCCAGCAGAAGATACAGGGGCACTAATGAAAAACTGTTTTTT
TRBJ1-1	.	TRBV5-4	.	CASSLGWNSMNTEAFF	TGTGCCAGCAGCTTGGGCTGGAATTCTATGAACACTGAAGCTTTCTTT
TRBJ1-1	.	TRBV7-9	TRBD1	CASSLAGQGLLNTEAFF	TGTGCCAGCAGCTTAGCGGGACAGGGGCTCCTGAACACTGAAGCTTTCTTT
TRBJ2-1	.	TRBV19	.	CASSIGGQSYNEQFF	TGTGCCAGTAGTATAGGGGGCCAGTCCTACAATGAGCAGTTCTTC
TRBJ2-3	.	TRBV4-3	TRBD2	CASSQTGGGGFTDTQYF	TGCGCCAGCAGCCAGACCGGTGGGGGAGGGTTCACAGATACGCAGTATTTT
TRBJ2-5	.	TRBV5-1	.	CASSLAGPGRETQYF	TGCGCCAGCAGCTTGGCGGGACCGGGAAGAGAGACCCAGTACTTC
TRBJ1-1	.	TRBV5-1	.	CASSLYPGNIANTEAFF	TGCGCCAGCAGCTTGTATCCGGGGAACATCGCGAACACTGAAGCTTTCTTT
TRBJ2-3	once	TRBV5-1	.	CASSLEEGGSDTQYF	TGCGCCAGCAGCTTGGAAGAGGGAGGTTCAGATACGCAGTATTTT
TRBJ2-7	.	TRBV6-5	TRBD1	CASRPRQGGSYEQYF	TGTGCCAGCAGGCCCCGACAGGGGGGCTCCTACGAGCAGTACTTC
TRBJ2-3	.	TRBV3-1/TRBV3-2	.	CASSQVGGGRGTDTQYF	TGTGCCAGCAGCCAAGTAGGGGGGGGCAGGGGGACAGATACGCAGTATTTT
TRBJ2-1	.	TRBV6-2/TRBV6-3	TRBD2	CASSPRPGTSGPASSYNEQFF	TGTGCCAGCAGCCCTCGCCCCGGGACTAGCGGTCCAGCGAGCTCCTACAATGAGCAGTTCTTC
TRBJ2-3	.	TRBV5-1	TRBD2	CASRTSGMGTDTQYF	TGCGCCAGCAGGACTAGCGGGATGGGCACAGATACGCAGTATTTT
TRBJ1-6	.	TRBV27	.	CASSLKRGSWDSPLHF	TGTGCCAGCAGTCTTAAGAGGGGCTCTTGGGATTCACCCCTCCACTTT
TRBJ2-2	.	TRBV19	TRBD2	CASKETGLAGVGGTGELFF	TGTGCCAGTAAGGAAACGGGACTAGCGGGAGTAGGGGGCACCGGGGAGCTGTTTTTT
TRBJ2-1	.	TRBV13	TRBD1	CASSYRTGGNEQFF	TGTGCCAGCAGCTACCGGACAGGCGGAAATGAGCAGTTCTTC
TRBJ2-3	.	TRBV21-1	.	CASSKAFGQGRTDTQYF	TGTGCCAGCAGCAAAGCTTTTGGACAGGGACGCACAGATACGCAGTATTTT
TRBJ1-4	.	TRBV5-4	.	CASSSDRSNEKLFF	TGTGCCAGCAGCTCCGACAGGTCAAATGAAAAACTGTTTTTT